This T cell receptor (beta chain) was sequenced in a study of response to subunit inactivated influenza vaccine. TCRdb fed the RT-PCR reads into MiXCR, producing one record per CDR3 protein. The sample includes hundreds of thousands of distinct CDR3 sequences, around 8% of them seen just once. The CDR3 contains 14 residues. Germline V lookup: CDR1 LGHDT, CDR2 YNNKEL (reference sequence). The V gene lost 3 bases and the J gene lost 3 bases, with 10 bases spanning the gap. In this sample, this clonotype turned up a few times. The starting material was PBMCs from blood, obtained less than 30 months after vaccination. The chain combines TRBV3-1 with TRBJ2-3; D may be TRBD2 (6 bases). The TCR originated in a man aged 45 to 75 who received an inactivated influenza vaccine. DNA for the CDR3: TGTGCCAGCAGCCACGGACTACTTACAGATACGCAGTATTTT. This sequence encodes CASSHGLLTDTQYF.